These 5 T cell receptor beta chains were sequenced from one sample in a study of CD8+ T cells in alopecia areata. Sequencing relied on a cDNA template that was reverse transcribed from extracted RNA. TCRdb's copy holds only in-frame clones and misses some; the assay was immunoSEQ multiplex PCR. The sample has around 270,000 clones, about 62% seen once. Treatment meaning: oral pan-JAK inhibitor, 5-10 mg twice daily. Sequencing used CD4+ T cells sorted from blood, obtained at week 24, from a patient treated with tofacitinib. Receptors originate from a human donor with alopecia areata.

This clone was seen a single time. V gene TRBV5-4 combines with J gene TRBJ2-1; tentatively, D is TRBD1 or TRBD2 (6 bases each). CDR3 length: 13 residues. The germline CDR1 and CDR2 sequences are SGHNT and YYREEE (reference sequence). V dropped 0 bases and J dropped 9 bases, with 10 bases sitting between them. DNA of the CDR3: TGTGCCAGCAGCTTGGTGGAGGGGGGTGAGCAGTTCTTC. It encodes CASSLVEGGEQFF.

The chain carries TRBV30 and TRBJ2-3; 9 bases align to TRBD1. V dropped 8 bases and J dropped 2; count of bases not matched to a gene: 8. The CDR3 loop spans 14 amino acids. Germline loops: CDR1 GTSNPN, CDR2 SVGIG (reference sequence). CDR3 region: CARRTGGLTDTQYF. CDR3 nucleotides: TGTGCCAGACGAACAGGGGGCCTCACAGATACGCAGTATTTT.

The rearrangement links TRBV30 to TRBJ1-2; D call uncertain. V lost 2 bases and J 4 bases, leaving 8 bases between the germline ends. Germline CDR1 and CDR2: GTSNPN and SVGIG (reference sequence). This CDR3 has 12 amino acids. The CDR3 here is CAWSWGGYGYTF. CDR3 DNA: TGTGCCTGGAGTTGGGGAGGCTATGGCTACACCTTC. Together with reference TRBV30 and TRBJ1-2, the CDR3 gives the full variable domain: SQTIHQWPATLVQPVGSPLSLECTVEGTSNPNLYWYRQAAGRGLQLLFYSVGIGQISSEVPQNLSASRPQDRQFILSSKKLLLSDSGFYLCAWSWGGYGYTFGSGTRLTVV.

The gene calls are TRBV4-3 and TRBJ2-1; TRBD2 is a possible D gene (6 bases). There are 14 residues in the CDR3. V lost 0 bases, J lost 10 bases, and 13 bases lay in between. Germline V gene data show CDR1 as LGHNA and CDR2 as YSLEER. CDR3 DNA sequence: TGCGCCAGCAGCCAAGAGGTCCGGAGGGTGGAGCAGTTCTTC. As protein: CASSQEVRRVEQFF.

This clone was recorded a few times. CDR3: CAWNAGRGGYTF. The CDR3 region has the DNA TGTGCCTGGAACGCAGGCCGTGGTGGCTACACCTTC. The chain joins TRBV30 to TRBJ1-2; D is undetermined. The CDR3 loop spans 12 amino acids. CDR1 GTSNPN and CDR2 SVGIG come from the germline V gene (reference sequence). V lost 4 bases, J lost 7 bases, and 13 bases lay in between.